Listed below are T cell receptor beta chains from one sample, sequenced in a study of T cells after yellow fever vaccination. Via MiXCR, TCRdb re-called the 5' RACE reads, giving one row per CDR3 protein. The sample contains approximately 610,000 distinct CDR3 sequences, 17% of which appear only once. The sequenced sample was PBMCs, obtained less than 6 days after the first yellow fever vaccination. The receptors were sampled from a young man who received the YFV17D yellow fever vaccine. Each CDR3 is given with its conserved first and last residue. Each record gives: clone size, D gene, V gene, J gene, CDR3 DNA, CDR3 protein. D genes are given only for firm matches. Some rows have no size entry. The others give once, few or many, or a class for an expanded clone.

>many|TRBD1|TRBV30|TRBJ2-7
TGTGCCTGGAGTCCTCAGGGGGCGAGGGAGCAGTACTTC
CAWSPQGAREQYF
>-|TRBD1|TRBV4-3|TRBJ1-2
TGCGCCAGCAGCCAAGGCGTCAGTGGACAGGGGGCAGGCTACACCTTC
CASSQGVSGQGAGYTF
>-|-|TRBV6-2/TRBV6-3|TRBJ1-1
TGTGCCAGCAGTTACCCGCAGGACAAAATGAACACTGAAGCTTTCTTT
CASSYPQDKMNTEAFF
>few|-|TRBV24-1|TRBJ2-3
TGTGCCACCAGTCAGGACAGCAGCACAGATACGCAGTATTTT
CATSQDSSTDTQYF
>-|TRBD1|TRBV10-3|TRBJ1-4
TGTGCCATCAGTGACTCAGGGGGCGCGAATGAAAAACTGTTTTTT
CAISDSGGANEKLFF
>-|-|TRBV12-3/TRBV12-4|TRBJ2-4
TGTGCCAGCAGTGAGGGGTACATTCAGTACTTC
CASSEGYIQYF
>-|TRBD2|TRBV6-2/TRBV6-3|TRBJ2-4
TGTGCCAGCAGTTACTCCGGACTAGCGGAGGAAAACATTCAGTACTTC
CASSYSGLAEENIQYF
>few|-|TRBV5-7|TRBJ1-5
TGTGCCAGCAGCCGCCCCGGGAGGGAAAATCAGCCCCAGCATTTT
CASSRPGRENQPQHF
>few|-|TRBV18|TRBJ1-1
TGTGCCAGCTCACCAGCAGGACTGGGAGCTTTCTTT
CASSPAGLGAFF
>-|-|TRBV6-1|TRBJ1-6
TGTGCCAGCAGGTGGACAGAGACCTATAATTCACCCCTCCACTTT
CASRWTETYNSPLHF
>few|-|TRBV5-1|TRBJ2-1
TGCGCCAGCAGCCCGGGACTTATGGACAATGAGCAGTTCTTC
CASSPGLMDNEQFF
>-|TRBD1|TRBV5-5|TRBJ2-3
TGTGCCAGCAGCTTGGCCGAGACAGGGATTTATGGCACAGATACGCAGTATTTT
CASSLAETGIYGTDTQYF
>few|TRBD2|TRBV10-3|TRBJ2-1
TGTGCCATCGTGGCTAGCGGGGGGGATGAGCAGTTCTTC
CAIVASGGDEQFF
>-|TRBD1|TRBV18|TRBJ1-5
TGTGCCAGCTCACCAGGGACAGGGAGGGATCAGCCCCAGCATTTT
CASSPGTGRDQPQHF
>few|-|TRBV12-3/TRBV12-4|TRBJ1-6
TGTGCCAGCAGTTGGACAGCCCAGATCTTCTATAATTCACCCCTCCACTTT
CASSWTAQIFYNSPLHF
>-|-|TRBV7-9|TRBJ2-1
TGTGCCAGCAGCCCAGCTAGCGATGAGCAGTTCTTC
CASSPASDEQFF
>-|-|TRBV6-5|TRBJ2-7
TGTGCCAGCAGTTACGGGGGGATGATAGGCGAGCAGTACTTC
CASSYGGMIGEQYF